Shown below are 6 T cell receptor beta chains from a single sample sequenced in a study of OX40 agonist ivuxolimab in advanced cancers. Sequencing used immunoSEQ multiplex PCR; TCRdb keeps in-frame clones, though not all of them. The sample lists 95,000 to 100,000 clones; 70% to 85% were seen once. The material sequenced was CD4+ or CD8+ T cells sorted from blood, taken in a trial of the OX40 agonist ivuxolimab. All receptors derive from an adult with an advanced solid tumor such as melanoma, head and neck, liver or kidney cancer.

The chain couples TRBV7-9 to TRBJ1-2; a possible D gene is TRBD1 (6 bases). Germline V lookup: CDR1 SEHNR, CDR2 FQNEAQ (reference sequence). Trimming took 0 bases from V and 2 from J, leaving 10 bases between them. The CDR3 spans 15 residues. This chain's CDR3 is CASSLASGANYGYTF. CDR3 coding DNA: TGTGCCAGCAGCTTAGCCTCAGGGGCGAACTATGGCTACACCTTC. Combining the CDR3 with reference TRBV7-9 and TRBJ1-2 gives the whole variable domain DTGVSQNPRHKITKRGQNVTFRCDPISEHNRLYWYRQTLGQGPEFLTYFQNEAQLEKSRLLSDRFSAERPKGSFSTLEIQRTEQGDSAMYLCASSLASGANYGYTFGSGTRLTVV.

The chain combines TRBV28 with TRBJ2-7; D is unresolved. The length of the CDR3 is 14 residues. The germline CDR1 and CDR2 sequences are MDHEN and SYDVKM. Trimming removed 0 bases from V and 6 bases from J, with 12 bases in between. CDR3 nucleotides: TGTGCCAGCAGTTTATGGGGCTCCCGGCTCGAGCAGTACTTC. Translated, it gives CASSLWGSRLEQYF.

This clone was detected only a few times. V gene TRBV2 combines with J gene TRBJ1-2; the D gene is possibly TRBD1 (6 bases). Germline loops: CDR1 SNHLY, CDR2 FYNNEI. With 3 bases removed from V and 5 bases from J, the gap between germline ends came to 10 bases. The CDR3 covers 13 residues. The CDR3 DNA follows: TGTGCCAGCAGTGATGGGGGGCGGTATGGCTACACCTTC. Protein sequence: CASSDGGRYGYTF. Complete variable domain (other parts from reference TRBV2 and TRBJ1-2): EPEVTQTPSHQVTQMGQEVILRCVPISNHLYFYWYRQILGQKVEFLVSFYNNEISEKSEIFDDQFSVERPDGSNFTLKIRSTKLEDSAMYFCASSDGGRYGYTFGSGTRLTVV.

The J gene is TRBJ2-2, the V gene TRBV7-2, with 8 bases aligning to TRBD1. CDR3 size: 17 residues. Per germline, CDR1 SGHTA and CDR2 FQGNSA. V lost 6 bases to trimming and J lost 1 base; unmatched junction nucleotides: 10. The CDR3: CASSRTGRRVNTGELFF. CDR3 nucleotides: TGTGCCAGCAGTCGGACAGGGAGAAGAGTGAACACCGGGGAGCTGTTTTTT.

CDR3 DNA sequence: TGTGCCAGCAGTCGGGACAGGGGGCAACTTAGCAATCAGCCCCAGCATTTT. Translation gives CASSRDRGQLSNQPQHF. J is TRBJ1-5 and V is TRBV2; 12 bases agree with TRBD1. The CDR3 has 17 amino acids. V lost 5 bases, J lost 0 bases, and 5 bases stayed unmatched. Germline CDR1 and CDR2: SNHLY and FYNNEI.

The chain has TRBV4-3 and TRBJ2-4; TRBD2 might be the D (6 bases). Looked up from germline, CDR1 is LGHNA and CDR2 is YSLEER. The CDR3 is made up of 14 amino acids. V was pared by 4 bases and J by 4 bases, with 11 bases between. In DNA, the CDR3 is TGCGCCAGCAGCCGACGGGAGACAAAAAACATTCAGTACTTC. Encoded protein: CASSRRETKNIQYF.